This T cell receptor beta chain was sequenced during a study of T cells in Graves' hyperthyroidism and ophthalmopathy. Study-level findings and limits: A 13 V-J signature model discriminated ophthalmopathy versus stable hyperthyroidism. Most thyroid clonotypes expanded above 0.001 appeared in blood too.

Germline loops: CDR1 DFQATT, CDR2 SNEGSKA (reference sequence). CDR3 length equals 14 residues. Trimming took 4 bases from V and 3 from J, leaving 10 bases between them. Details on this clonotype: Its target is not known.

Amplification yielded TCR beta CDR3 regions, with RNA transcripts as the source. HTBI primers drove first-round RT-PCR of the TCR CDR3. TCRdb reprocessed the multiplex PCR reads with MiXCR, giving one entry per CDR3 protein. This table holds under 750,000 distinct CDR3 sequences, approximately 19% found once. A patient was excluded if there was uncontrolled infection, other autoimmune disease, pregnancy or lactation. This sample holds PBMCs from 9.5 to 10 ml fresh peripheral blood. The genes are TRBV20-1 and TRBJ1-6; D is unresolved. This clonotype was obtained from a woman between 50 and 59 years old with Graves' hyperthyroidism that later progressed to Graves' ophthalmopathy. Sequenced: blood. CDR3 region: CSANQANYNSPLHF. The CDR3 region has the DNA TGCAGTGCTAATCAGGCGAACTATAATTCACCCCTCCACTTT.